A selection of T cell receptor beta chains follows, all from one sample in a study of shared clonotypes between healthy human individuals. Clones were read by immunoSEQ multiplex PCR, and TCRdb kept only the in-frame ones, dropping some. The sample gives about 2.4 million clones, 80% to 95% of which show up once; roughly 0.36% is in the top ten. The sequenced material came from naive CD4+ T cells from PBMCs. These receptors were obtained from a man in his late teens or twenties in good health. Some clones in this sample may be carry-over from other donors' samples. Each CDR3 is given with its conserved first and last residue. D genes are given only for firm matches. Expanded clones get a size class; other rows say once, few or many, or leave the size out.

TRBJ2-7,13,once,.,TRBV5-1,TGCGCCAGCAGCCCCTATAAATCCTACGAGCAGTACTTC,CASSPYKSYEQYF
TRBJ2-7,15,.,TRBD2,TRBV6-4,TGTGCCAGCAGCCCCAAGGCTAGCGGATCCTACGAGCAGTACTTC,CASSPKASGSYEQYF
TRBJ1-1,13,.,TRBD1,TRBV7-9,TGTGCCAGCAGCCCACAGGGGGGCACTGAAGCTTTCTTT,CASSPQGGTEAFF
TRBJ1-4,15,.,.,TRBV4-1,TGCGCCAGCAGCCATCCCGGGCGGGTGAGTGAAAAACTGTTTTTT,CASSHPGRVSEKLFF
TRBJ2-1,15,.,TRBD2,TRBV5-4,TGTGCCAGCAGCTCGTTGACTAGCGGGGGACTTGAGCAGTTCTTC,CASSSLTSGGLEQFF
TRBJ2-7,13,.,.,TRBV28,TGTGCCAGCAGTTTACGGACTCCGGGGGAGCAGTACTTC,CASSLRTPGEQYF
TRBJ1-5,14,.,.,TRBV4-1,TGCGCCAGCAGCCAATGGGGGTCCAATCAGCCCCAGCATTTT,CASSQWGSNQPQHF
TRBJ2-3,15,.,TRBD1,TRBV19,TGTGCCAGTAGTTACCTGACCCCGGGACAGAATACGCAGTATTTT,CASSYLTPGQNTQYF
TRBJ2-5,15,.,TRBD2,TRBV6-1,TGTGCCAGCAACCCGACTAGCGGGGCGCGGGAGACCCAGTACTTC,CASNPTSGARETQYF
TRBJ2-1,17,.,TRBD1,TRBV5-1,TGCGCCAGCAGCTTGTCCCCATCGGGACAGGGAGGGAATGAGCAGTTCTTC,CASSLSPSGQGGNEQFF
TRBJ2-6,18,.,.,TRBV28,TGTGCCAGCAGTTTATTTACGGGGCCCAGCTCTGGGGCCAACGTCCTGACTTTC,CASSLFTGPSSGANVLTF
TRBJ2-7,12,.,TRBD2,TRBV18,TGTGCCAGCTCTCGCCGGGAGGGCGAGCAGTACTTC,CASSRREGEQYF
TRBJ1-1,15,.,TRBD1,TRBV5-6,TGTGCCAGCAGCTTACCGGGACAGAGGATCACTGAAGCTTTCTTT,CASSLPGQRITEAFF
TRBJ2-2,15,once,.,TRBV2,TGTGCCAGCAGTGCCGACTTACCTAACACCGGGGAGCTGTTTTTT,CASSADLPNTGELFF
TRBJ1-5,13,.,.,TRBV5-8,TGTGCCAGCAGGGTGACAGGCGGTTGGCCCCAGCATTTT,CASRVTGGWPQHF
TRBJ2-2,17,.,.,TRBV7-3,TGTGCCAGCAGCCCAAGAACGACAGGCCTGAACACCGGGGAGCTGTTTTTT,CASSPRTTGLNTGELFF
TRBJ2-1,13,.,.,TRBV7-8,TGTGCCAGCAGCACCTATCCCTACAATGAGCAGTTCTTC,CASSTYPYNEQFF
TRBJ1-1,17,.,.,TRBV21-1,TGTGCCAGCAGCAAAGCGCTTTTGGGCAATAAGAACACTGAAGCTTTCTTT,CASSKALLGNKNTEAFF
TRBJ2-1,16,.,TRBD2,TRBV5-1,TGCGCCAGCAGCTCGACGGGACTAGCGGGTCACAATGAGCAGTTCTTC,CASSSTGLAGHNEQFF
TRBJ1-1,16,.,.,TRBV4-1,TGCGCCAGCAGCCCACTTGTGAGGGGAGAGGGAACTGAAGCTTTCTTT,CASSPLVRGEGTEAFF
TRBJ2-7,16,.,TRBD2,TRBV6-6,TGTGCCAGCAGTTACTCCCCGAGCGGGAGTTCCTACGAGCAGTACTTC,CASSYSPSGSSYEQYF
TRBJ2-7,14,.,TRBD1,TRBV30,TGTGCCTGGAGTCTGGGGACAGGAGTTTACGAGCAGTACTTC,CAWSLGTGVYEQYF
TRBJ1-1,13,once,.,TRBV30,TGTGCCTGGATGGCGATTATGAACACTGAAGCTTTCTTT,CAWMAIMNTEAFF
TRBJ2-5,13,.,.,TRBV2,TGTGCCAGCAGTGCGGAACAGAAAGAGACCCAGTACTTC,CASSAEQKETQYF
TRBJ2-4,20,.,.,TRBV21-1,TGTGCCAGCAGCAAAGCGCTTTATTGTAGAAAGTGTAAAGCCAAAAACATTCAGTACTTC,CASSKALYCRKCKAKNIQYF
TRBJ1-2,16,.,.,TRBV5-4,TGTGCCAGCAGCTTGTCTTCGGCAGTGAAAAGCTATGGCTACACCTTC,CASSLSSAVKSYGYTF
TRBJ2-7,14,.,TRBD1,TRBV7-9,TGTGCCAGCAGCCGGGGACAGGTCTTAGGCGAGCAGTACTTC,CASSRGQVLGEQYF
TRBJ2-3,18,.,TRBD2,TRBV5-1,TGCGCCAGCAGCTTCGGTGGACTAGCGGGAGGCGTCACAGATACGCAGTATTTT,CASSFGGLAGGVTDTQYF
TRBJ1-2,15,.,.,TRBV7-2,TGTGCCAGCAGCCAAAATAGAGGAGGAGGGGGAGGCTACACCTTC,CASSQNRGGGGGYTF
TRBJ2-7,12,.,.,TRBV5-4,TGTGCCAGCAGCAGAGAGAGCTACGAGCAGTACTTC,CASSRESYEQYF
TRBJ2-3,15,.,.,TRBV19,TGTGCCAGTAGTACTCAAGCCTCACTAGCTTATACGCAGTATTTT,CASSTQASLAYTQYF
TRBJ2-7,14,once,TRBD2,TRBV14,TGTGCCAGCAGCAAACTAGCGGGAACCTACGAGCAGTACTTC,CASSKLAGTYEQYF
TRBJ1-1,11,.,TRBD1,TRBV20-1,TGCAGTGCCCAACCTGGACAGGGAGCTTTCTTT,CSAQPGQGAFF
TRBJ1-5,14,.,.,TRBV4-1,TGCGCCAGCGCGTGGGGACACCCAAATCAGCCCCAGCATTTT,CASAWGHPNQPQHF
TRBJ2-4,15,.,.,TRBV5-1,TGCGCCAGCAGCTTGGGGTCCGGGCGCCTAAACATTCAGTACTTC,CASSLGSGRLNIQYF
TRBJ2-5,16,.,.,TRBV6-1,TGTGCCAGCAGCGAAACCCAAAGGACAGTCACAGAGACCCAGTACTTC,CASSETQRTVTETQYF
TRBJ2-5,15,.,TRBD2,TRBV28,TGTGCCAGCAGCCCCGGACTAGCGGGAGTGGAGACCCAGTACTTC,CASSPGLAGVETQYF
TRBJ2-2,15,.,.,TRBV9,TGTGCCAGCAGCGTAGAACCACTAAACACCGGGGAGCTGTTTTTT,CASSVEPLNTGELFF
TRBJ2-5,14,.,TRBD1,TRBV5-1,TGCGCCAGCAGCCGGGGACAGGCCTCCGAGACCCAGTACTTC,CASSRGQASETQYF
TRBJ1-1,14,.,.,TRBV7-9,TGTGCCAGCAGCTCCGAGGGCGGACGAGGGGAAGCTTTCTTT,CASSSEGGRGEAFF
TRBJ2-7,15,.,.,TRBV7-9,TGTGCCAGCAGCTTAGGTGCGGGATTGGACTACGAGCAGTACTTC,CASSLGAGLDYEQYF
TRBJ2-1,15,.,.,TRBV4-1,TGCGCCAGCAGCCATGGAGAGAGGGGGACCAATGAGCAGTTCTTC,CASSHGERGTNEQFF
TRBJ1-2,13,.,.,TRBV2,TGTGCCAGCAGTGAAGGCGGCATTTATGGCTACACCTTC,CASSEGGIYGYTF
TRBJ2-3,16,.,.,TRBV5-4,TGTGCCAGCAGCTCCCTCACCAGAGGCCACACAGATACGCAGTATTTT,CASSSLTRGHTDTQYF
TRBJ2-7,13,.,.,TRBV7-9,TGTGCCAGCAGGAGGACAGAGACCTACGAGCAGTACTTC,CASRRTETYEQYF
TRBJ2-7,12,.,.,TRBV28,TGTGCCAGCACTCGCCGAGGTATCGAGCAGTACTTC,CASTRRGIEQYF
TRBJ1-5,15,once,.,TRBV18,TGTGCCAGCTCACCACGGGCAGGGCGGAATCAGCCCCAGCATTTT,CASSPRAGRNQPQHF
TRBJ2-7,15,.,TRBD1,TRBV19,TGTGCCAGTAGTTTGACAGGGGTCGTCTCCTACGAGCAGTACTTC,CASSLTGVVSYEQYF
TRBJ2-7,14,.,.,TRBV6-1,TGTGCCAGCCTTAGGGCGGGGCCAACCTACGAGCAGTACTTC,CASLRAGPTYEQYF
TRBJ1-2,16,.,TRBD1,TRBV10-2,TGCGCCAGCAGTGAGTCCGGGACAGGGAGTCCCTATGGCTACACCTTC,CASSESGTGSPYGYTF
TRBJ2-4,15,.,TRBD1,TRBV11-2,TGTGCCAGCAGCTTAGAAGGGCAGGGGGCGAACATTCAGTACTTC,CASSLEGQGANIQYF
TRBJ2-7,12,.,TRBD1,TRBV28,TGTGCCAGCAGTTCCGGGACAGGGGGCCAATACTTC,CASSSGTGGQYF
TRBJ2-7,17,.,TRBD2,TRBV28,TGTGCCAGCAGTTTGCCGGGACTAGCGGGAAGCTCCTACGAGCAGTACTTC,CASSLPGLAGSSYEQYF
TRBJ2-2,16,few,TRBD2,TRBV11-2,TGTGCCAGCAGCTCTTCGACTAGCGGGGTTACCGGGGAGCTGTTTTTT,CASSSSTSGVTGELFF
TRBJ1-5,15,.,.,TRBV5-4,TGTGCCAGCAGCCCGGGAGTGGGGGGAGGTCAGCCCCAGCATTTT,CASSPGVGGGQPQHF